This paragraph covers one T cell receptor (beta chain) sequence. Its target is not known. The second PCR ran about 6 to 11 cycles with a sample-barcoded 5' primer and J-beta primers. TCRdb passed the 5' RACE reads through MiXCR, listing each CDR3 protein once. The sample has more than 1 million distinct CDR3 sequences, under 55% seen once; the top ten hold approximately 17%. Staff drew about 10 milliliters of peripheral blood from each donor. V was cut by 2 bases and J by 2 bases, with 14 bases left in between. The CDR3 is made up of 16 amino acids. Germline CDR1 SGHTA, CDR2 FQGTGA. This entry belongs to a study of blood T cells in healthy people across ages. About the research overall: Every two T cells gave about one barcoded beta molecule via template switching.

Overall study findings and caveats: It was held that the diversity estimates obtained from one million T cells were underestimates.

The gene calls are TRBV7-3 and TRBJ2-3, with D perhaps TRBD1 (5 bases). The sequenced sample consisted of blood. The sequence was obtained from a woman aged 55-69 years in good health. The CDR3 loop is CASSLQGSATTDTQYF. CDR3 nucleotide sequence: TGTGCCAGCAGCTTACAGGGTTCGGCCACCACAGATACGCAGTATTTT. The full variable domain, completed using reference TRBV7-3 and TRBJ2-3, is GAGVSQTPSNKVTEKGKYVELRCDPISGHTALYWYRQSLGQGPEFLIYFQGTGAADDSGLPNDRFFAVRPEGSVSTLKIQRTERGDSAVYLCASSLQGSATTDTQYFGPGTRLTVL.